A single sample gave rise to the 32 T cell receptor beta chains below, sequenced in a study of T cells in Graves' hyperthyroidism and ophthalmopathy. What was amplified from RNA transcripts were TCR beta CDR3 regions. The HTBI set primed first-round TCR CDR3 RT-PCR. TCRdb re-called the multiplex PCR reads with MiXCR, one entry per CDR3 protein. The sample has fewer than 450,000 distinct CDR3 sequences; roughly 13% are singletons. The sequenced sample consisted of blood. The receptors derive from a man aged 45-65 years with Graves' ophthalmopathy.

This clonotype has ten or more counts. The CDR3 region has the DNA TGTGCCAGCAGGGGGCCGGGACAGGGGCAGTATGAGCAGTTCTTC. Its translation is CASRGPGQGQYEQFF. V usage is TRBV7-8 and J usage is TRBJ2-1, with 10 nucleotides matching TRBD1. Trimming took 6 bases from V and 8 from J; bases not matched to a gene: 10. The CDR3 spans 15 residues. Looked up from germline, CDR1 is SGHVS and CDR2 is FQNEAQ.

Notes on this clonotype: It is unclear where the CDR3 begins or ends on the DNA, so no DNA is shown, and the CDR3 is as TCRdb lists it. The chain links TRBV5-6 to TRBJ1-5; whether TRBD1, the table's D call, matches the DNA was not checked. The CDR3 region is 21 residues in length, termini included. CDR1 and CDR2 from the germline V gene are SGHDT and YYEEEE. CDR3: CASSFYICSADDTGGNQPQHF.

This clonotype showed up many times. The V and J genes are TRBV2 and TRBJ2-7; 9 positions match TRBD2. The germline gives CDR1 SNHLY, CDR2 FYNNEI. This CDR3 is built from 17 residues. With 0 bases clipped from V and 3 bases from J, the junction kept 9 bases outside the gene matches. As DNA, the CDR3 is TGTGCCAGCAGTGAAGCGGGGGAACTAGCGGGTCTCTACGAGCAGTACTTC. Translating it yields CASSEAGELAGLYEQYF.

The chain uses TRBV7-6 and TRBJ1-1; D is unresolved. V lost 1 base and J 0 bases, leaving 9 bases between the germline ends. The CDR3 extends over 15 amino acids. The germline gives CDR1 SGHVS, CDR2 FNYEAQ. In nucleotides, the CDR3 is TGTGCCAGCAGCTTAGTCGCAGGCATGAACACTGAAGCTTTCTTT. Residues: CASSLVAGMNTEAFF. Based on the CDR3 plus reference TRBV7-6 and TRBJ1-1, the full variable domain is GAGVSQSPRYKVTKRGQDVALRCDPISGHVSLYWYRQALGQGPEFLTYFNYEAQQDKSGLPNDRFSAERPEGSISTLTIQRTEQRDSAMYRCASSLVAGMNTEAFFGQGTRLTVV.

This clonotype has more than one count but fewer than ten. The rearrangement links TRBV19 to TRBJ2-7, with D unresolved. Trimming pared 4 bases from V and 7 bases from J, leaving 14 bases between. Per germline, CDR1 LNHDA and CDR2 SQIVND (reference sequence). There are 13 residues in the CDR3. CDR3 DNA sequence: TGTGCCAGTAGTAGGGAAGAAGCCACTGAGCAGTACTTC. This sequence encodes CASSREEATEQYF.

This clonotype was picked up a small number of times. V gene TRBV5-1 combines with J gene TRBJ2-5, with 11 bases aligning to TRBD2. V lost 4 bases, J lost 5 bases, and 13 bases stayed unmatched. This CDR3 is built from 17 residues. Germline values: CDR1 SGHRS, CDR2 YFSETQ. In DNA, the CDR3 is TGCGCCAGCAGCGGGGGACTAGCGGTCAACCCGAGCGAGACCCAGTACTTC. It encodes CASSGGLAVNPSETQYF.

In this sample, this clonotype turned up many times. The rearrangement links TRBV3-1 to TRBJ2-5, with D perhaps matching TRBD1 or TRBD2 (5 bases each). V gave up 0 bases and J gave up 0 bases, with 17 bases separating them. The CDR3 has 18 residues. Germline CDR1 LGHDT, CDR2 YNNKEL (reference sequence). The CDR3 sequence is CASSQDPIGREYQETQYF. DNA for the CDR3: TGTGCCAGCAGCCAAGATCCTATAGGCAGGGAGTACCAAGAGACCCAGTACTTC.

Details on this clonotype: A read error may explain this, as a much larger clone is one base away. The V and J genes are TRBV28 and TRBJ1-5; TRBD1 agrees at 10 bases. The CDR3 spans 15 residues. Germline V gene sequence: CDR1 MDHEN, CDR2 SYDVKM. CDR3 nucleotides: TGTCCCAGCAGGGGGGGACAGGGGATTTTTCAGCCCCAGCATTTT. The encoded protein is CPSRGGQGIFQPQHF.

With regard to this clonotype: The germline gene is not matched at one end of the junction; a read error may be the cause. The chain joins TRBV10-3 to TRBJ2-7, with 8 bases fitting TRBD2. The CDR3 contains 17 residues. Germline V gene sequence: CDR1 ENHRY, CDR2 SYGVKD. In nucleotides, the CDR3 is TGTGCCGTCTCTCTGGCTAGCGGGCGTGGAGGGTCCTACGAGCAGTGCTTC. Translation gives CAVSLASGRGGSYEQCF.

This clonotype was counted at least ten times. The chain employs TRBV20-1 and TRBJ2-1, with 7 bases lining up with TRBD1. Germline loops: CDR1 DFQATT, CDR2 SNEGSKA (reference sequence). Unmatched junction bases numbered 14, after V lost 2 bases and J lost 7 bases. This CDR3 spans 16 amino acids. The CDR3 DNA is TGCAGTGCTAGACTAACCGTTGGGGACAGAATAAATGAGCAGTTCTTC. Its protein is CSARLTVGDRINEQFF.

This clonotype was seen many times. The chain joins TRBV5-1 to TRBJ2-1; D is possibly TRBD1 (5 bases). Trimming took off 0 bases at V and 9 bases at J, with 10 bases between the two ends. Germline-derived CDR1 and CDR2 are SGHRS and YFSETQ. The CDR3 length is 13 residues. CDR3 in DNA: TGCGCCAGCAGCTTGGTTCAGGGCAGTGAGCAGTTCTTC. It is translated as CASSLVQGSEQFF.

This clonotype was observed at least ten times. V and J are TRBV27 and TRBJ1-5, with D possibly matching TRBD1 (6 bases). This CDR3 comprises 17 residues. Germline CDR1 MNHEY, CDR2 SMNVEV (reference sequence). The V gene lost 6 bases and the J gene lost 4 bases, with 22 bases spanning the gap. CDR3 loop: CASSITPTGAPNQPQHF. The DNA of the CDR3 is TGTGCCAGCAGCATCACCCCCACGGGGGCCCCAAATCAGCCCCAGCATTTT.

This chain uses TRBV6-2 or TRBV6-3 with TRBJ2-2, with 7 bases that match TRBD2. The CDR3 extends over 15 amino acids. The germline gives CDR1 MNHEY, CDR2 SVGEGT. J lost 1 base, V lost 5 bases, and 4 bases had no gene match. Here the CDR3 reads CASSQLAMNTGELFF. The CDR3 bases are TGTGCCAGCAGTCAACTAGCGATGAACACCGGGGAGCTGTTTTTT.

This clonotype was picked up many times. The chain couples TRBV20-1 to TRBJ1-2; 10 nucleotides match TRBD1. With 4 bases clipped from V and 0 bases from J, the junction kept 11 bases outside the gene matches. Germline CDR1 DFQATT, CDR2 SNEGSKA (reference sequence). CDR3 length: 17 amino acids. The CDR3 spells CSAKKGTGERANYGYTF. CDR3 sequence (DNA): TGCAGTGCTAAAAAAGGGACAGGGGAAAGGGCTAACTATGGCTACACCTTC.

The chain combines TRBV27 with TRBJ1-1; maybe TRBD1 (5 bases). Germline V gene data show CDR1 as MNHEY and CDR2 as SMNVEV (reference sequence). The CDR3 runs 14 residues. The ends were cut back, 6 bases at V and 3 bases at J, with 14 bases in the middle. The CDR3 DNA sequence: TGTGCCAGCAGCCTGGGGGGGGGGTACACTGAAGCTTTCTTT. This translates into CASSLGGGYTEAFF.

This clonotype appeared a few times. The chain links TRBV10-3 to TRBJ2-7; D might be TRBD2 (6 bases). V lost 2 bases and J lost 1, with 15 bases in between. CDR3 length: 16 amino acids. Germline values: CDR1 ENHRY, CDR2 SYGVKD. CDR3 loop: CAISEPTRTTSYEQYF. The DNA for the CDR3 is TGTGCCATCAGTGAGCCGACACGGACTACGTCCTACGAGCAGTACTTC.

This clonotype has ten or more counts. J is TRBJ2-1 and V is TRBV9; no definite D call. Between the trimmed V and J ends, which lost 2 bases and 10 bases, there was a span of 13 bases. Germline CDR1 SGDLS, CDR2 YYNGEE. The CDR3 consists of 13 residues. The CDR3 DNA sequence: TGTGCCAGCAGCGTTGTTGTGGGCGGAGAGCAGTTCTTC. This codes for CASSVVVGGEQFF.

A word on this clonotype: A much larger clone is a single base away; this may be a read error. The chain carries TRBV18 and TRBJ2-3; no clear D gene. Germline lookup yields CDR1 KGHSH and CDR2 LQKENI. V lost 3 bases to trimming and J lost 6 bases, with 10 bases between them. This CDR3 is 13 amino acids long. CDR3: CASSPLGIDTQYF. The CDR3, as DNA: TGTGCCAGCTCACCCCTAGGGATTGATACGCAGTATTTT.

Ten or more counts support this clonotype. The rearrangement uses TRBV5-5 and TRBJ2-7; 7 positions match TRBD1. Germline V gene lookup returns CDR1 SGHKS and CDR2 YYEKEE (reference sequence). The CDR3 covers 15 residues. After removal of 4 bases from V and 1 base from J, the junction contained 8 bases not matched to a gene. The CDR3 bases are TGTGCCAGCAGCCCGGGACAGAGTGTTTCCTACGAGCAGTACTTC. This sequence encodes CASSPGQSVSYEQYF.

This clonotype was seen once. The chain recombines TRBV20-1 with TRBJ2-7, with 7 bases matching TRBD2. V lost 5 bases and J lost 7; bases outside the gene matches: 8. Germline V gene sequence: CDR1 DFQATT, CDR2 SNEGSKA (reference sequence). The CDR3 has 12 residues. This CDR3 is CSAVKGREEQYF. CDR3 sequence (DNA): TGCAGTGCTGTTAAAGGGCGGGAGGAGCAGTACTTC.

This clonotype was recorded many times. The V gene is TRBV28, the J gene TRBJ2-5; 13 nucleotides line up with TRBD2. V was clipped by 4 bases and J by 4 bases; unmatched bases: 9. Germline V gene sequence: CDR1 MDHEN, CDR2 SYDVKM. The CDR3 sequence is 17 residues long. The CDR3 DNA is TGTGCCAGCAGTTCCGGGACTAGCGGGAATCGCGGAGAGACCCAGTACTTC. Translating it yields CASSSGTSGNRGETQYF.

This clonotype was observed at least ten times. The chain combines TRBV4-1 with TRBJ1-1; 9 nucleotides line up with TRBD1. The CDR3 loop spans 16 amino acids. V shed 3 bases and J 4 bases; nucleotides not matched to a gene: 9. Germline lookup yields CDR1 MGHRA and CDR2 YSYEKL. For the CDR3, the DNA is TGCGCCAGCAGCCACATAACCGGGACAGGGTTCACTGAAGCTTTCTTT. Amino acid sequence: CASSHITGTGFTEAFF.

This clonotype was seen at least ten times. This chain joins TRBV27 and TRBJ1-5; tentative D call: TRBD1 (6 bases). The V gene lost 8 bases and the J gene lost 2 bases, with 16 bases spanning the gap. The CDR3 spans 15 residues. The V gene's germline CDR1 is MNHEY and CDR2 SMNVEV (reference sequence). The CDR3 DNA reads TGTGCCAGCGGTTGGGGGCAGGGTGGCAATCAGCCCCAGCATTTT. Encoded protein: CASGWGQGGNQPQHF.

This chain connects TRBV12-3 or TRBV12-4 to TRBJ2-2, with TRBD2 matching over 9 bases. J lost 6 bases, V lost 10 bases, and 9 bases had no gene match. There are 14 residues in the CDR3. This CDR3 is CAMLPGLASGELFF. The CDR3, as DNA: TGTGCCATGCTACCGGGACTAGCATCCGGGGAGCTGTTTTTT.

The gene calls are TRBV9 and TRBJ2-6; 9 positions match TRBD1. V lost 0 bases to trimming and J lost 2 bases; unmatched junction nucleotides: 0. CDR1 and CDR2 from the germline V gene are SGDLS and YYNGEE. CDR3 length: 16 residues. The CDR3 coding sequence is TGTGCCAGCAGCGTAGGGACAGGGGCTGGGGCCAACGTCCTGACTTTC. Translated: CASSVGTGAGANVLTF. Using reference TRBV9 and TRBJ2-6 for the parts outside the CDR3, the full variable domain is DSGVTQTPKHLITATGQRVTLRCSPRSGDLSVYWYQQSLDQGLQFLIQYYNGEERAKGNILERFSAQQFPDLHSELNLSSLELGDSALYFCASSVGTGAGANVLTFGAGSRLTVL.

The V and J genes are TRBV5-5 and TRBJ1-5; 7 bases agree with TRBD1. J was trimmed by 4 bases and V by 1 base; bases with no gene match: 5. This CDR3 has 15 amino acids. Germline CDR1 SGHKS, CDR2 YYEKEE (reference sequence). The CDR3 region is CASSLTDRLNQPQHF. The CDR3 coding sequence is TGTGCCAGCAGCTTGACGGACAGGTTGAATCAGCCCCAGCATTTT.

The sample holds many counts of this clonotype. This sequence joins TRBV20-1 and TRBJ2-5, with 11 bases that match TRBD2. Germline values: CDR1 DFQATT, CDR2 SNEGSKA (reference sequence). V was clipped by 3 bases and J by 8 bases; unmatched bases: 11. This CDR3 has 15 residues. The CDR3 reads CSASGLAGGGGTQYF. DNA for the CDR3: TGCAGTGCTAGTGGGCTAGCGGGAGGCGGAGGAACCCAGTACTTC.

The V gene is TRBV5-4, the J gene TRBJ2-7, with TRBD2 matching 15 bases. The CDR3 is made up of 20 amino acids. V lost 0 bases, J lost 0 bases, and 10 bases stayed unmatched. Germline CDR1 is SGHNT and CDR2 is YYREEE (reference sequence). CDR3 coding DNA: TGTGCCAGCAGCTTGGAACTCCCGGGACTAGCGGGAGGAACCTCCTACGAGCAGTACTTC. Its protein is CASSLELPGLAGGTSYEQYF.

This clonotype was seen repeatedly, ten times or more. The chain links TRBV5-4 to TRBJ2-7; 8 bases map to TRBD1. There are 15 residues in the CDR3. V trimming: 0 bases; J trimming: 4 bases; junction bases outside the gene matches: 6. Germline CDR1 is SGHNT and CDR2 is YYREEE (reference sequence). As DNA, the CDR3 is TGTGCCAGCAGCTTGGGCAGGGGGCAAGGTTACGAGCAGTACTTC. Its protein product is CASSLGRGQGYEQYF. Full variable domain (missing parts from reference TRBV5-4 and TRBJ2-7): ETGVTQSPTHLIKTRGQQVTLRCSSQSGHNTVSWYQQALGQGPQFIFQYYREEENGRGNFPPRFSGLQFPNYSSELNVNALELDDSALYLCASSLGRGQGYEQYFGPGTRLTVT.

This clonotype has a count of ten or more. This chain uses TRBV10-3 with TRBJ2-1; 11 bases match TRBD2. J gave up 7 bases and V 7 bases, and 9 bases lay outside the gene matches. The CDR3 is 15 amino acids. Looked up from germline, CDR1 is ENHRY and CDR2 is SYGVKD. The chain's CDR3 is CAINDLAGGKNEQFF. Written as DNA, the CDR3 is TGTGCCATCAACGACCTAGCGGGAGGCAAAAATGAGCAGTTCTTC.

This rearrangement joins TRBV18 to TRBJ2-5; D is perhaps TRBD2 (6 bases). The V end was cut by 3 bases, the J end by 3 bases, with 17 bases between. The germline gives CDR1 KGHSH, CDR2 LQKENI. The CDR3 covers 16 residues. The CDR3 region is CASSPPSALREETQYF. CDR3 DNA: TGTGCCAGCTCACCTCCTAGCGCGCTTCGGGAAGAGACCCAGTACTTC.

This clonotype was detected a few times. The gene calls are TRBV5-1 and TRBJ2-1; D not certain. CDR3 length equals 13 residues. Germline lookup yields CDR1 SGHRS and CDR2 YFSETQ. Trimming took 0 bases from V and 7 from J, leaving 8 bases between them. As DNA, the CDR3 is TGCGCCAGCAGCTTGGGGGATCAAAATGAGCAGTTCTTC. Protein: CASSLGDQNEQFF.